This T cell receptor (beta chain) was obtained from a study of T cell responses to AZD1222 COVID-19 vaccine. General study findings and limits: White British people made up most donors, females outnumbered males, and clonal diversity was possibly underestimated. Nearly half of spike-specific TCRs reportedly go after variant regions that carry no mutations. Regions 160-218 and 743-854 held dominance among vaccine-associated CD4 TCRs, which spanned spike.

Profiled with immunoSEQ multiplex PCR; TCRdb holds only in-frame clones, not every one. The profile shows about 96,000 clones, 80% to 90% of them singletons. As concerns this clone: Its target is unknown.

The CDR3 length is 11 residues. From germline, CDR1 is GTSNPN and CDR2 SVGIG (reference sequence). V lost 2 bases, J lost 4 bases, and 4 bases lay in between. V and J are TRBV30 and TRBJ2-3; D ambiguous. The sequencing used peripheral blood, collected on day 0 of AZD1222 vaccination. This sequence was found in an adult in good health. The CDR3 DNA sequence: TGTGCCTGGAGTCCCTCAGATACGCAGTATTTT. This gives the protein CAWSPSDTQYF.